The 21 T cell receptor beta chains given below trace back to one sample, sequenced in a study of blood T cell repertoires in COVID-19. Profiled with immunoSEQ multiplex PCR; TCRdb holds only in-frame clones, not every one. Of about 150,000 clones in the sample, roughly four fifths were seen once. Sequencing used peripheral blood. The receptors originated from a woman aged 60-75 years with COVID-19, enrolled during active disease.

The V gene is TRBV6-6, the J gene TRBJ1-4; maybe TRBD1 (5 bases). In germline, CDR1 is MNHNY, CDR2 SVGAGI (reference sequence). This CDR3 has 13 amino acids. V was trimmed by 7 bases and J by 6 bases, leaving 12 bases between them. CDR3 loop: CASNRQPDEKLFF. The CDR3 DNA sequence: TGTGCCAGCAACCGACAGCCAGATGAAAAACTGTTTTTT.

The chain is built from TRBV18 and TRBJ1-4; TRBD1 agrees at 8 bases. V dropped 4 bases and J dropped 6; count of bases not matched to a gene: 10. Per the germline V gene, CDR1 is KGHSH and CDR2 is LQKENI. The CDR3 is made up of 16 amino acids. The CDR3 nucleotides are TGTGCCAGCTCACTCGCTCTCGGGACAGGACATGAAAAACTGTTTTTT. Encoded protein: CASSLALGTGHEKLFF.

The V call is TRBV6-1, the J call TRBJ1-6; TRBD1 aligns across 11 bases. This CDR3 comprises 16 residues. The trim removed 4 bases at V and 9 bases at J, leaving 8 bases unmatched. Germline values: CDR1 MNHNS, CDR2 SASEGT. This CDR3 is CASSALQGQGASPLHF. The CDR3 bases are TGTGCCAGCAGTGCCCTCCAAGGACAGGGGGCTTCACCCCTCCACTTT.

The V gene is TRBV7-8, the J gene TRBJ1-3; D is unresolved. The CDR3 loop spans 12 amino acids. Germline CDR1 reads SGHVS; CDR2 reads FQNEAQ. V was pared by 0 bases and J by 8 bases, with 5 bases between. The CDR3 sequence is CASSLARDTIYF. DNA of the CDR3: TGTGCCAGCAGCTTAGCGAGGGACACCATATATTTT.

V and J are TRBV7-3 and TRBJ2-1; 8 nucleotides align to TRBD2. CDR1 is SGHTA, CDR2 FQGTGA, per germline. The CDR3 spans 13 residues. J was trimmed by 9 bases and V by 6 bases; bases with no gene match: 7. CDR3 DNA: TGTGCCAGCAGTATAGCGGGACGAACTGAGCAGTTCTTC. Its translation: CASSIAGRTEQFF. The entire variable domain, with the rest obtained from reference TRBV7-3 and TRBJ2-1, is as follows: GAGVSQTPSNKVTEKGKYVELRCDPISGHTALYWYRQSLGQGPEFLIYFQGTGAADDSGLPNDRFFAVRPEGSVSTLKIQRTERGDSAVYLCASSIAGRTEQFFGPGTRLTVL.

The V gene is TRBV12-3 or TRBV12-4, the J gene TRBJ1-2; D is unresolved. The CDR3 runs 10 residues. V dropped 5 bases and J dropped 8 bases, with 6 bases sitting between them. The CDR3 here is CASSPEGYTF. The CDR3 DNA follows: TGTGCCAGCAGTCCTGAGGGCTACACCTTC.

The chain joins TRBV7-3 to TRBJ2-3; 7 bases fit TRBD2. V dropped 8 bases and J dropped 0; count of bases not matched to a gene: 2. The CDR3 length is 13 residues. Germline V gives CDR1 SGHTA, CDR2 FQGTGA. In DNA form, the CDR3 reads TGTGCCAGCGGGAGGGCTAGCACAGATACGCAGTATTTT. Translating it yields CASGRASTDTQYF.

This chain links TRBV6-5 with TRBJ1-3; 9 bases align to TRBD1. Germline V gene lookup returns CDR1 MNHEY and CDR2 SVGAGI. V gave up 0 bases and J gave up 1 base; unmatched junction bases: 1. The CDR3 is made up of 16 amino acids. Written as DNA, the CDR3 is TGTGCCAGCAGTTACTCGGGACAGGGATCTGGAAACACCATATATTTT. As protein: CASSYSGQGSGNTIYF.

This clone was seen once. The chain joins TRBV5-6 to TRBJ1-5, with D perhaps matching TRBD1 (6 bases). The ends were cut back, 4 bases at V and 2 bases at J, with 16 bases in the middle. The CDR3 is 16 residues long. Germline V gene data show CDR1 as SGHDT and CDR2 as YYEEEE. The CDR3 coding sequence is TGTGCCAGCAGCCCCGGCTTGCACAGGGGCAATCAGCCCCAGCATTTT. It translates to CASSPGLHRGNQPQHF.

In its sample, this clone was seen once. V gene TRBV18 combines with J gene TRBJ2-1; 7 nucleotides line up with TRBD2. CDR3 length equals 16 residues. The V gene end was trimmed by 6 bases and the J gene end by 0 bases; junction bases not matched to a gene: 8. Germline CDR1 and CDR2: KGHSH and LQKENI. The CDR3 sequence is CASSLRGSGSYNEQFF. The CDR3 DNA follows: TGTGCCAGCTCTCTTCGCGGGAGCGGCTCCTACAATGAGCAGTTCTTC.

The rearrangement uses TRBV6-6 and TRBJ1-6; 10 bases are shared with TRBD1. Germline V gene sequence: CDR1 MNHNY, CDR2 SVGAGI (reference sequence). The CDR3 consists of 19 residues. Unmatched junction bases numbered 10, after V lost 5 bases and J lost 0 bases. CDR3 residues: CASSQTPGQGSSYNSPLHF. CDR3 sequence (DNA): TGTGCCAGCAGTCAAACTCCGGGACAGGGGAGCTCCTATAATTCACCCCTCCACTTT.

The chain employs TRBV5-4 and TRBJ1-3, with D maybe TRBD1 (6 bases). V was shortened by 4 bases and J by 2 bases, with 16 bases between the two germline ends. Looked up from germline, CDR1 is SGHNT and CDR2 is YYREEE (reference sequence). This CDR3 has 16 residues. CDR3 nucleotides: TGTGCCAGCAGCCTGGGTGCCGGGACAACTGGAAACACCATATATTTT. It translates to CASSLGAGTTGNTIYF.

This clone occurred once. J is TRBJ1-1 and V is TRBV7-8; no reliable D call. The V gene lost 2 bases and the J gene lost 0 bases, with 7 bases spanning the gap. CDR1 and CDR2 (germline): SGHVS, FQNEAQ. CDR3 length: 14 amino acids. The chain's CDR3 is CASSLFEVNTEAFF. The CDR3 coding sequence is TGTGCCAGCAGCTTATTCGAGGTGAACACTGAAGCTTTCTTT.

This chain links TRBV5-1 with TRBJ2-2; 7 bases fit TRBD2. The junction had 11 bases not matched to a gene; V was cut back by 8 bases and J by 1 base. CDR3 length: 16 residues. Germline lookup yields CDR1 SGHRS and CDR2 YFSETQ. The CDR3 loop is CASQMEAGVNTGELFF. The CDR3 DNA reads as TGCGCCAGTCAAATGGAGGCGGGGGTGAACACCGGGGAGCTGTTTTTT.

The chain recombines TRBV27 with TRBJ1-3; no reliable D call. The V gene's germline CDR1 is MNHEY and CDR2 SMNVEV (reference sequence). Trimming removed 7 bases from V and 0 bases from J, with 7 bases in between. The CDR3 is 13 amino acids. CDR3 region: CASMRNSGNTIYF. The CDR3 nucleotides are TGTGCCAGCATGCGAAACTCTGGAAACACCATATATTTT.

The chain combines TRBV6-6 with TRBJ1-6, with 8 bases matching TRBD1. This CDR3 contains 15 residues. Trimming cost V 4 bases and J 10 bases; bases outside gene matches: 9. Germline assignment: CDR1 MNHNY and CDR2 SVGAGI (reference sequence). Written as DNA, the CDR3 is TGTGCCAGCAGTTGGGCCGGGACAGGTGAATCACCCCTCCACTTT. Translating it yields CASSWAGTGESPLHF.

The count of this clone is one. This sequence joins TRBV12-3 or TRBV12-4 and TRBJ1-5; D not resolved. The V gene lost 5 bases and the J gene lost 9 bases, with 11 bases spanning the gap. CDR3 length: 12 residues. The CDR3 DNA reads TGTGCCAGCAGTGCGACTCCGTGGCCCCAGCATTTT. This translates into CASSATPWPQHF.

J is TRBJ2-1 and V is TRBV29-1, with 10 bases aligning to TRBD1. The CDR3 has 15 amino acids. The V gene end was trimmed by 6 bases and the J gene end by 1 base; junction bases not matched to a gene: 6. In germline, CDR1 is SQVTM, CDR2 ANQGSEA. The CDR3 bases are TGCAGCGTAGCGGGACAGGGGCAATCCTACAATGAGCAGTTCTTC. Its translation is CSVAGQGQSYNEQFF.

Notes on this clone: Other DNA sequences from this sample encode an identical CDR3 as well. The rearrangement links TRBV18 to TRBJ2-5, with 10 bases lining up with TRBD1. Germline V gene data show CDR1 as KGHSH and CDR2 as LQKENI. This CDR3 region has 13 residues. Germline trimming cut 3 bases from V and 5 bases from J; bases unmatched to any gene: 0. The CDR3 coding sequence is TGTGCCAGCTCACCGGGACAGGGGGAGACCCAGTACTTC. It yields the protein CASSPGQGETQYF.

The rearrangement joins TRBV7-8 to TRBJ1-5, with unresolved D. The ends were cut back, 5 bases at V and 5 bases at J, with 10 bases in the middle. Germline CDR1 is SGHVS and CDR2 is FQNEAQ. This CDR3 contains 13 residues. The chain's CDR3 is CASSTTTDQPQHF. CDR3 DNA: TGTGCCAGCAGCACAACAACCGATCAGCCCCAGCATTTT.

The CDR3 coding sequence is TGTGCCAGTAGTATAGGAGGGGGTTCGCAAGAGACCCAGTACTTC. The encoded protein is CASSIGGGSQETQYF. The chain combines TRBV19 with TRBJ2-5; D may be TRBD1 (6 bases). Deletions cut 1 base from V and 2 bases from J, with 11 bases between. The CDR3 length is 15 residues. The germline V gene encodes CDR1 LNHDA and CDR2 SQIVND (reference sequence).